The T cell receptor beta chain under discussion was sequenced for a study of Ad26.COV2.S vaccination and SARS-CoV-2 variants. Only in-frame clones appear in the TCRdb table, and some are missing; sequencing was by immunoSEQ multiplex PCR. Of 350,000 to 550,000 clones listed, nearly 90% are singletons. Treatment indicated: over 15 received Ad26.COV2.S at low or high dose, single or two shots; about 5 received placebo; per-sample allocation not given. Samples came from day 63 after the first vaccine or placebo injection. Vaccination employed an Ad26 vector expressing the Wuhan-strain SARS-CoV-2 spike. This sequence was found in a person between 18 and 65 years old who received the Ad26.COV2.S COVID-19 vaccine or a placebo. The input for sequencing was peripheral blood, taken in a trial of Ad26.COV2.S vaccine versus placebo.

The CDR3 here is CASSFNSGQEKLFF. CDR3 nucleotide sequence: TGTGCCAGCAGCTTTAACTCAGGACAAGAAAAACTGTTTTTT. The chain couples TRBV7-2 to TRBJ1-4; tentative D call: TRBD1 (5 bases). Germline lookup yields CDR1 SGHTA and CDR2 FQGNSA. CDR3 length: 14 amino acids. The ends were cut back, 3 bases at V and 8 bases at J, with 13 bases in the middle.